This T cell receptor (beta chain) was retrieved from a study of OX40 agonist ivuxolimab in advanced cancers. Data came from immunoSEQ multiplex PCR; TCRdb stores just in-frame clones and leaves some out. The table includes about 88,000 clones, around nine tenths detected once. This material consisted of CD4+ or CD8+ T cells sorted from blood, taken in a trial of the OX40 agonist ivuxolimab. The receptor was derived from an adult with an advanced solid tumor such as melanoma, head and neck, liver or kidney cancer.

The CDR3 DNA is TGCGCCAGCAGCTTGTCCCCGGGCGGGGAGACCCAGTACTTC. Its translation: CASSLSPGGETQYF. This rearrangement joins TRBV5-1 to TRBJ2-5; a possible D gene is TRBD2 (5 bases). CDR3 size: 14 residues. Trimming pared 1 base from V and 5 bases from J, leaving 12 bases between. CDR1 SGHRS and CDR2 YFSETQ come from the germline V gene.